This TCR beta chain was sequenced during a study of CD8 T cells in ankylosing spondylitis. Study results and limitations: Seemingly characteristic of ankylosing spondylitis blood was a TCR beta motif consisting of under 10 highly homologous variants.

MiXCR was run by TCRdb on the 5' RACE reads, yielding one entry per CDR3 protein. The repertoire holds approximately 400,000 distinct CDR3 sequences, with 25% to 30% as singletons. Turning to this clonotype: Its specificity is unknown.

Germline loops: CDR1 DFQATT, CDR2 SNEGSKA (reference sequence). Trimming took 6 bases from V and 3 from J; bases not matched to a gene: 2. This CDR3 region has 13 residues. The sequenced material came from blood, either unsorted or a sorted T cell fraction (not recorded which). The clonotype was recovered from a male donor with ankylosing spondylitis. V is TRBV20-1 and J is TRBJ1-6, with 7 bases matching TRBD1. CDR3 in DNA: TGCAGTGCCGACAGGGACTATAATTCACCCCTCCACTTT. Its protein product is CSADRDYNSPLHF.